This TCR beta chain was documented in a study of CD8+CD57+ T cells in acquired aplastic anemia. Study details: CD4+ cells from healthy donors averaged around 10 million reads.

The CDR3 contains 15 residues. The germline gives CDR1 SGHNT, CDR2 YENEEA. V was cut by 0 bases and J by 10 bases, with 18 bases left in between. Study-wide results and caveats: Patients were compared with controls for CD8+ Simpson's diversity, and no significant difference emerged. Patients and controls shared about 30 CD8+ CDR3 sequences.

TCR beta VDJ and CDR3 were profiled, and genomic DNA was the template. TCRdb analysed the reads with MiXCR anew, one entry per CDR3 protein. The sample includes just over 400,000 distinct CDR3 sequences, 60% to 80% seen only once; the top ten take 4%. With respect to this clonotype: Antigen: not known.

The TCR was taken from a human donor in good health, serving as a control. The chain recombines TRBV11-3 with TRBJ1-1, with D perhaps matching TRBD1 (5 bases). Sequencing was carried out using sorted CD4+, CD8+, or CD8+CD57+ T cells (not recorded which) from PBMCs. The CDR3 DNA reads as TGTGCCAGCAGCTTAGATTCAGCAGCAGGGCCGAGAGCTTTCTTT. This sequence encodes CASSLDSAAGPRAFF.